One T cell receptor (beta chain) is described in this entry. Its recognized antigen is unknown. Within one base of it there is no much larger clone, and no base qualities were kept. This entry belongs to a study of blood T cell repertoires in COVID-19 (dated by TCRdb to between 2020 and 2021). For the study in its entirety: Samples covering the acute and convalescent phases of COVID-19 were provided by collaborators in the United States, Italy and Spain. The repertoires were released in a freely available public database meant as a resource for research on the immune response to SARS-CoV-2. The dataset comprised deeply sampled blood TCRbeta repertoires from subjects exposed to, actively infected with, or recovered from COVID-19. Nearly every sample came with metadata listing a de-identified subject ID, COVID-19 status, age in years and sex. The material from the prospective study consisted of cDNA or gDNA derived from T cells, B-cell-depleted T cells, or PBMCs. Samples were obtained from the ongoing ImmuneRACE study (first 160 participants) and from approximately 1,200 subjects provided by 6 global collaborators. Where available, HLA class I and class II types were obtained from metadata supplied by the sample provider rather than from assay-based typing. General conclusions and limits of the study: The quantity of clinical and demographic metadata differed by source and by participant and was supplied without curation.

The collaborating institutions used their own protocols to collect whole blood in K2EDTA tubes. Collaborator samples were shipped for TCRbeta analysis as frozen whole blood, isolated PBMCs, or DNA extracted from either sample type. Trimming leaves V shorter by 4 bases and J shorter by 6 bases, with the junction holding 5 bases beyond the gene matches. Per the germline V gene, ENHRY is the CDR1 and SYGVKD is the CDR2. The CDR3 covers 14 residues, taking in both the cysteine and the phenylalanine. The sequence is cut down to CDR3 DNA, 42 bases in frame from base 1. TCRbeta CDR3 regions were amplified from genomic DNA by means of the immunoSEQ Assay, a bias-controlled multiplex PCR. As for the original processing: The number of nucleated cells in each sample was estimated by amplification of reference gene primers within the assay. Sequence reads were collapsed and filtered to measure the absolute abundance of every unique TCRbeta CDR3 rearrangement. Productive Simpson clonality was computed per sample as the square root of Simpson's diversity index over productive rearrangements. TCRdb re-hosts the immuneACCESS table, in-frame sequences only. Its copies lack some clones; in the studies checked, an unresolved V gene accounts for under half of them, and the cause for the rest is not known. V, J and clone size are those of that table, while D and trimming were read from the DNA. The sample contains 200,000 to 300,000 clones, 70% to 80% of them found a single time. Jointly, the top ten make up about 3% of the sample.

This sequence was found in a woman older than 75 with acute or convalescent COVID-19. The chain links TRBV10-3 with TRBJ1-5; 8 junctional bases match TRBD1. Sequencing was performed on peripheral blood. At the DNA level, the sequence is TGTGCCATCAGTGGCGGACAGGGACCTCAGCCCCAGCATTTT. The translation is CAISGGQGPQPQHF.